This note documents a single TCR beta chain sequence. Allocation to cohorts depended on clinical history reported by the participants. Either two negative PCRs, clearance, or symptom resolution qualified Cohort 3 donors as recovered. This entry comes from a study of blood T cell repertoires in COVID-19. Study information: COVID-19 samples, acute and convalescent, were from the United States, Italy and Spain.

Sequenced by immunoSEQ multiplex PCR; TCRdb stores in-frame clones only, minus some. This table holds around 330,000 clones, around 90% found once. The specimen was PBMCs or T cells enriched from blood (not recorded which). This sequence originates from a woman aged 18-29 years who had recovered from COVID-19.

DNA of the CDR3: TGTGCCAGCAGTTCCCCCAAGGCGACAGGAGGGAACACTGAAGCTTTCTTT. This translates into CASSSPKATGGNTEAFF. The chain couples TRBV6-9 to TRBJ1-1; a weak D match, TRBD1 (6 bases). The ends were cut back, 4 bases at V and 1 base at J, with 19 bases in the middle. Germline CDR1 is MNHGY and CDR2 is SVAAGI. The CDR3 is 17 residues long.